The 11 T cell receptor beta chains listed next were all sequenced from one sample in a study of T cell repertoires in cytomegalovirus infection. In TCRdb, the reads were re-called with MiXCR into one record per CDR3 protein. The sample contains roughly 700,000 distinct CDR3 sequences, 30% to 40% of which appear only once. Antigens for these TCRs are unknown. The sample here was cultured PBMCs, taken from culture after CMV antigen stimulation. The receptor set was obtained from a human donor in good health (CMV status not recorded). Some clones in this sample may be carry-over from other donors' samples.

The chain employs TRBV18 and TRBJ2-5; D unresolved. CDR3 length equals 12 residues. From germline, CDR1 is KGHSH and CDR2 LQKENI. V dropped 4 bases and J dropped 5 bases, with 8 bases sitting between them. CDR3 coding DNA: TGTGCCAGCTCACAAGAAACGGAGACCCAGTACTTC. Encoded protein: CASSQETETQYF. The entire variable domain, with the rest obtained from reference TRBV18 and TRBJ2-5, is as follows: NAGVMQNPRHLVRRRGQEARLRCSPMKGHSHVYWYRQLPEEGLKFMVYLQKENIIDESGMPKERFSAEFPKEGPSILRIQQVVRGDSAAYFCASSQETETQYFGPGTRLLVL.

This rearrangement joins TRBV4-2 to TRBJ2-3; D gene ambiguous. V was clipped by 0 bases and J by 4 bases, with 14 bases between them. Germline V gene sequence: CDR1 LGHNA, CDR2 YNFKEQ. The CDR3 is 16 amino acids. CDR3 nucleotide sequence: TGTGCCAGCAGCCAAGAGTGGGGTCCGTCCTCAGATACGCAGTATTTT. Its protein product is CASSQEWGPSSDTQYF.

The V and J genes are TRBV4-1 and TRBJ1-2; 8 bases are a match to TRBD1. The length of the CDR3 is 15 residues. Germline V gene data show CDR1 as MGHRA and CDR2 as YSYEKL. After removal of 3 bases from V and 2 bases from J, the junction contained 5 bases not matched to a gene. The CDR3 DNA reads TGCGCCAGCAGCCACGGGACAGGCCCAAACTATGGCTACACCTTC. Amino acid sequence: CASSHGTGPNYGYTF.

The rearrangement links TRBV20-1 to TRBJ1-2, with unresolved D. The CDR3 sequence is 11 residues long. The V gene's germline CDR1 is DFQATT and CDR2 SNEGSKA (reference sequence). V lost 2 bases, J lost 2 bases, and 3 bases lay in between. CDR3 region: CSARSNYGYTF. DNA for the CDR3: TGCAGTGCTAGATCAAACTATGGCTACACCTTC.

The J gene is TRBJ2-1, the V gene TRBV11-2; D gene unclear. This CDR3 spans 15 amino acids. The germline V and J ends were trimmed by 5 bases and 0 bases, with 11 bases remaining between them. Germline V gene lookup returns CDR1 SGHAT and CDR2 FQNNGV. CDR3 sequence (DNA): TGTGCCAGCAGCCCGACACGAGCCTCCTACAATGAGCAGTTCTTC. Translation gives CASSPTRASYNEQFF.

The chain links TRBV15 to TRBJ1-3; TRBD1 is a possible D gene (5 bases). Trimming stripped 4 bases from V and 3 bases from J, with 10 bases between. This CDR3 contains 14 residues. Germline-derived CDR1 and CDR2 are LNHNV and YYDKDF (reference sequence). DNA of the CDR3: TGTGCCACCAGCACCAGGGATATTGGAAACACCATATATTTT. This sequence encodes CATSTRDIGNTIYF.

This clonotype was observed once. The CDR3 region has the DNA TGTGCCAGCAGCCACGGAGGGCTAAGATTTTTGAATGAGCAGTTCTTC. Residues: CASSHGGLRFLNEQFF. The chain uses TRBV14 and TRBJ2-1; D might be TRBD2 (6 bases). Germline values: CDR1 SGHDN, CDR2 FVKESK. The CDR3 totals 16 residues. V dropped 3 bases and J dropped 7 bases, with 19 bases sitting between them.

This clonotype was counted at least ten times. The chain uses TRBV7-2 and TRBJ1-5, with 10 bases matching TRBD1. The trim removed 4 bases at V and 4 bases at J, leaving 1 base unmatched. This CDR3 has 14 amino acids. Germline CDR1 is SGHTA and CDR2 is FQGNSA. CDR3 amino acids: CASSWTGGNQPQHF. The CDR3 bases are TGTGCCAGCAGCTGGACAGGGGGGAATCAGCCCCAGCATTTT.

The genes are TRBV19 and TRBJ2-3; no firm D call. CDR3 length: 13 amino acids. Germline lookup yields CDR1 LNHDA and CDR2 SQIVND (reference sequence). The V gene lost 4 bases and the J gene lost 2 bases, with 7 bases spanning the gap. The CDR3 here is CASSTTFTDTQYF. The CDR3 DNA reads as TGTGCCAGTAGTACCACCTTCACAGATACGCAGTATTTT. Supplemented by reference TRBV19 and TRBJ2-3, the full variable domain reads DGGITQSPKYLFRKEGQNVTLSCEQNLNHDAMYWYRQDPGQGLRLIYYSQIVNDFQKGDIAEGYSVSREKKESFPLTVTSAQKNPTAFYLCASSTTFTDTQYFGPGTRLTVL.

This clonotype was found a few times. The chain couples TRBV4-2 to TRBJ1-4; possible D gene TRBD1, 5 bases. Germline V CDR1 and CDR2: LGHNA, YNFKEQ. CDR3 length: 15 amino acids. V lost 3 bases and J lost 3, with 11 bases in between. CDR3 coding DNA: TGTGCCAGCAGCCAGGGTGGGGGGGCTAATGAAAAACTGTTTTTT. This sequence encodes CASSQGGGANEKLFF.

This clonotype was detected only a few times. V and J are TRBV2 and TRBJ2-5; D unclear. CDR1 SNHLY and CDR2 FYNNEI come from the germline V gene. Trimming left V 2 bases short and J 1 base short, with 5 bases between. CDR3 size: 13 residues. The CDR3 sequence: CASSEQVQETQYF. In DNA, the CDR3 is TGTGCCAGCAGTGAACAGGTCCAAGAGACCCAGTACTTC.